These 21 T cell receptor beta chains were sequenced from one sample in a study of blood T cell repertoires in COVID-19. Clones were sequenced by immunoSEQ multiplex PCR, and TCRdb holds only the in-frame ones, with some missing. The sample carries about 47,000 clones, around 83% recorded once. The sequenced sample was peripheral blood. The origin of the receptors is a human donor with acute or convalescent COVID-19. The donor label of this sample is uncertain.

The chain uses TRBV23-1 and TRBJ1-3; the D is unclear. TRBV23-1 is reported as an ORF; its role is uncertain. CDR3 size: 14 residues. V was clipped by 8 bases and J by 3 bases, with 14 bases between them. The CDR3 coding sequence is TGCGCCAGCGGGCCATTCCGGATTGGAAACACCATATATTTT. Encoded protein: CASGPFRIGNTIYF.

The V and J genes are TRBV7-8 and TRBJ1-5, with a possible D match to TRBD1 (6 bases). Germline assignment: CDR1 SGHVS and CDR2 FQNEAQ. V dropped 6 bases and J dropped 0 bases, with 18 bases sitting between them. The CDR3 has 17 residues. The DNA of the CDR3 is TGTGCCAGCAGAAAGGACAGAAACCGTAATAGCAATCAGCCCCAGCATTTT. The encoded protein is CASRKDRNRNSNQPQHF.

V and J are TRBV29-1 and TRBJ1-3; D is unclear. Germline V gene sequence: CDR1 SQVTM, CDR2 ANQGSEA. This CDR3 is 12 amino acids long. Trimming left V 6 bases short and J 0 bases short, with 6 bases between. The CDR3 nucleotides read TGCAGCGTGGGCTACTCTGGAAACACCATATATTTT. Translation: CSVGYSGNTIYF.

The CDR3 DNA sequence: TGTGCCAGCAGCCCGTTACGGGGTGGGTATGAGCAGTTCTTC. It encodes CASSPLRGGYEQFF. This chain links TRBV7-2 with TRBJ2-1; tentative D call: TRBD2 (5 bases). CDR3 length: 14 amino acids. Per the germline V gene, CDR1 is SGHTA and CDR2 is FQGNSA. V lost 5 bases and J 8 bases, leaving 16 bases between the germline ends.

The chain links TRBV7-3 to TRBJ2-1, with D perhaps matching TRBD2 (7 bases). V shed 4 bases and J shed 10 bases, with 11 bases lying between them. The CDR3 runs 12 residues. CDR1 is SGHTA, CDR2 FQGTGA, per germline. CDR3 in amino acids: CASSSRGGEQFF. The CDR3 DNA follows: TGTGCCAGCAGCTCAAGGGGGGGCGAGCAGTTCTTC.

The chain couples TRBV11-1 to TRBJ2-5; 8 bases are a match to TRBD2. The CDR3 totals 14 residues. V was pared by 5 bases and J by 1 base, with 3 bases of the junction left unmatched. The V gene's germline CDR1 is SGHAT and CDR2 FQDESV (reference sequence). CDR3 bases: TGTGCCAGCAGCCCCGGGACTAGCCAAGAGACCCAGTACTTC. Translation: CASSPGTSQETQYF.

This clone is a singleton in its sample. This chain joins TRBV19 and TRBJ1-1, with a tentative D call TRBD1 (5 bases). V was cut by 3 bases and J by 4 bases, with 12 bases left in between. This CDR3 contains 14 residues. Germline loops: CDR1 LNHDA, CDR2 SQIVND (reference sequence). Here the CDR3 reads CASSIARVRTEAFF. CDR3 DNA sequence: TGTGCCAGTAGTATCGCCAGGGTCCGCACTGAAGCTTTCTTT.

The rearrangement links TRBV5-6 to TRBJ1-3; 9 bases fit TRBD1. Germline CDR1 SGHDT, CDR2 YYEEEE. The ends lost 0 bases at V and 3 bases at J; junction bases unmatched: 1. The CDR3 totals 15 residues. The CDR3 sequence is CASSLGTGVGNTIYF. The CDR3 bases are TGTGCCAGCAGCTTGGGGACAGGGGTTGGAAACACCATATATTTT.

This clone was seen a few times. The chain has TRBV28 and TRBJ1-6; TRBD1 might be the D (6 bases). CDR1 and CDR2 (germline): MDHEN, SYDVKM. The CDR3 is 17 amino acids. With 5 bases removed from V and 14 bases from J, the gap between germline ends came to 28 bases. This CDR3 is CASSIDHGGQLLISLHF. CDR3 DNA sequence: TGTGCCAGCAGTATCGACCACGGAGGACAGCTACTTATTTCCCTCCACTTT.

The gene calls are TRBV7-8 and TRBJ2-7, with 8 nucleotides matching TRBD2. CDR1 is SGHVS, CDR2 FQNEAQ, per germline. After removal of 5 bases from V and 2 bases from J, the junction contained 5 bases not matched to a gene. The CDR3 has 14 residues. The CDR3 bases are TGTGCCAGCAGCCCCGCCGGGGGGGCCTACGAGCAGTACTTC. As protein: CASSPAGGAYEQYF. The full variable domain, completed using reference TRBV7-8 and TRBJ2-7, is GAGVSQSPRYKVAKRGQDVALRCDPISGHVSLFWYQQALGQGPEFLTYFQNEAQLDKSGLPSDRFFAERPEGSVSTLKIQRTQQEDSAVYLCASSPAGGAYEQYFGPGTRLTVT.

The chain couples TRBV30 to TRBJ1-5; D gene ambiguous. Germline V gene lookup returns CDR1 GTSNPN and CDR2 SVGIG (reference sequence). V lost 2 bases, J lost 7 bases, and 9 bases lay in between. The CDR3 length is 12 residues. The CDR3, as DNA: TGTGCCTGGAGTCTTCCCGGGCAGCCCCAGCATTTT. Translated, it gives CAWSLPGQPQHF.

This chain connects TRBV7-9 to TRBJ2-7; TRBD2 agrees at 12 bases. The V gene's germline CDR1 is SEHNR and CDR2 FQNEAQ (reference sequence). The ends lost 1 base at V and 5 bases at J; junction bases unmatched: 12. The CDR3 has 18 amino acids. DNA for the CDR3: TGTGCCAGCAGCTTAGGTTGGACTAGCGGGGCCGTTGGGGACGAGCAGTACTTC. It codes for CASSLGWTSGAVGDEQYF.

The chain combines TRBV7-2 with TRBJ2-7, with 8 positions matching TRBD2. The CDR3 is 14 amino acids. V dropped 1 base and J dropped 1; count of bases not matched to a gene: 0. Germline CDR1 SGHTA, CDR2 FQGNSA. CDR3 nucleotide sequence: TGTGCCAGCAGCTTAGGACTAGCGTCCTACGAGCAGTACTTC. Its translation is CASSLGLASYEQYF.

The chain has TRBV6-2 or TRBV6-3 and TRBJ1-2; D uncertain. Germline V gives CDR1 MNHEY, CDR2 SVGEGT. The V end was cut by 2 bases, the J end by 5 bases, with 6 bases between. There are 12 residues in the CDR3. The CDR3 region is CASSYQAYGYTF. In DNA, the CDR3 is TGTGCCAGCAGTTACCAGGCGTATGGCTACACCTTC.

This chain joins TRBV27 and TRBJ2-7, with D perhaps matching TRBD2 (5 bases). The V end was cut by 7 bases, the J end by 3 bases, with 19 bases between. Germline V gives CDR1 MNHEY, CDR2 SMNVEV (reference sequence). This CDR3 region has 15 residues. The CDR3: CASTRSGSDLYEQYF. The CDR3 nucleotides are TGTGCCAGCACCCGGTCGGGGTCCGACCTCTACGAGCAGTACTTC.

This clone showed up just once. The junction does not match germline at one end; this may be a read error. The identical CDR3 is also encoded by other nucleotide sequences in the sample. V usage is TRBV5-1 and J usage is TRBJ1-5; TRBD1 agrees at 9 bases. The CDR3 runs 15 residues. Germline-derived CDR1 and CDR2 are SGHRS and YFSETQ. The CDR3 DNA is TGCGCCAGCAGCTTACAGGGGGCCGGCAATCAGCCCCAACATTTT. Its translation: CASSLQGAGNQPQHF. Full variable domain (outside the CDR3, taken from reference TRBV5-1 and TRBJ1-5): KAGVTQTPRYLIKTRGQQVTLSCSPISGHRSVSWYQQTPGQGLQFLFEYFSETQRNKGNFPGRFSGRQFSNSRSEMNVSTLELGDSALYLCASSLQGAGNQPQHFGDGTRLSIL.

Comment on this clone: At the DNA level, this CDR3 is encoded by other sequences in the same sample as well. This rearrangement joins TRBV19 to TRBJ1-4; 8 bases line up with TRBD1. Trimming cost V 7 bases and J 8 bases; bases outside gene matches: 12. CDR3 length equals 15 residues. Germline V lookup: CDR1 LNHDA, CDR2 SQIVND (reference sequence). CDR3: CASTSAGGGSEKLFF. The CDR3 coding sequence is TGTGCCAGTACAAGCGCAGGGGGCGGCAGCGAAAAACTGTTTTTT.

The chain is built from TRBV7-9 and TRBJ1-1; no reliable D call. With 1 base removed from V and 5 bases from J, the gap between germline ends came to 17 bases. Germline CDR1 and CDR2: SEHNR and FQNEAQ (reference sequence). CDR3 length equals 16 residues. The CDR3 is CASSLVVPRSVTEAFF. The CDR3 bases are TGTGCCAGCAGCTTAGTCGTCCCCCGGTCGGTTACTGAAGCTTTCTTT.

The CDR3 loop is CASSQRTGLNYGYTF. As DNA, the CDR3 is TGTGCCAGCAGCCAACGCACAGGGTTAAACTATGGCTACACCTTC. The chain recombines TRBV7-9 with TRBJ1-2; a weak D match, TRBD1 (6 bases). Trimming took 5 bases from V and 2 from J, leaving 15 bases between them. The germline V gene encodes CDR1 SEHNR and CDR2 FQNEAQ (reference sequence). The CDR3 runs 15 residues.

This chain joins TRBV7-2 and TRBJ2-1; 9 bases are a match to TRBD1. Per germline, CDR1 SGHTA and CDR2 FQGNSA. The CDR3 loop spans 15 amino acids. Trimming at V came to 1 base and at J to 6 bases, leaving 4 bases not matched to a gene. For the CDR3, the DNA is TGTGCCAGCAGCTTAGGGGACAGGGTGGCCAATGAGCAGTTCTTC. It codes for CASSLGDRVANEQFF.

This clone was detected only once. The gene calls are TRBV30 and TRBJ1-1; no firm D call. CDR1 and CDR2 (germline): GTSNPN, SVGIG (reference sequence). This CDR3 has 14 residues. The V gene lost 0 bases and the J gene lost 6 bases, with 14 bases spanning the gap. The CDR3 reads CAWSVLEGRAEAFF. The CDR3 region has the DNA TGTGCCTGGAGTGTATTGGAGGGAAGGGCTGAAGCTTTCTTT.